This TCR beta chain was observed in a study of cytomegalovirus exposure and HLA in healthy donors. Primers for the PCR totalled 60 Vbeta and 13 Jbeta. Generated by immunoSEQ multiplex PCR, the TCRdb table keeps only in-frame clones and is missing some. The sample records some 160,000 clones, around 73% being singletons. Trimming shortened V by 5 bases and J by 8 bases, and 13 bases separated the two germline ends. CDR3 size: 13 residues. CDR1 MDHEN and CDR2 SYDVKM come from the germline V gene. The V and J genes are TRBV28 and TRBJ2-1; the D gene is possibly TRBD1 (6 bases). The source is a woman aged 18-29 years in good health and CMV-seropositive. The sample consisted of PBMCs. The CDR3 region is CASSDWTDDEQFF. For the CDR3, the DNA is TGTGCCAGCAGTGACTGGACAGACGATGAGCAGTTCTTC.